One sample yielded the 5 T cell receptor beta chains listed below, sequenced in a study of Graves' ophthalmopathy and Graves' hyperthyroidism. The TCR beta CDR3 regions underwent amplification from RNA transcripts. The first round was an RT-PCR with HTBI primers, and the second round was a multiplex PCR. TCRdb used MiXCR to reprocess the multiplex PCR reads, holding one entry per CDR3 protein. The sample includes over a million distinct CDR3 sequences, about 36% of them seen just once. Material for sequencing was peripheral blood or thyroid tissue (not recorded which). These receptors were obtained from an adult man with Graves' hyperthyroidism.

The CDR3 DNA reads TGCAGTGCTAATGGGGCGAGCGGGGTCACATGGGAGACCCAGTACTTC. The encoded protein is CSANGASGVTWETQYF. The genes are TRBV20-1 and TRBJ2-5; 7 nucleotides line up with TRBD2. V lost 4 bases and J lost 5; bases outside the gene matches: 16. Germline CDR1 is DFQATT and CDR2 is SNEGSKA (reference sequence). This CDR3 spans 16 amino acids.

This clonotype has a handful of counts. The junction does not match germline at one end; this may be a read error. This rearrangement joins TRBV10-3 to TRBJ1-1, with 9 bases lining up with TRBD1. The CDR3 runs 16 residues. The germline CDR1 and CDR2 sequences are ENHRY and SYGVKD. As DNA, the CDR3 is TGTGCCAGCAGTTACGGACAGGGACAGGGGAACACTGAAGCTTTCTTT. Translated, it gives CASSYGQGQGNTEAFF.

On this clonotype: A much larger clone sits a single nucleotide away, making a read error possible. The genes are TRBV5-1 and TRBJ2-2; 9 bases align to TRBD2. This CDR3 contains 16 residues. The germline V gene encodes CDR1 SGHRS and CDR2 YFSETQ. The CDR3 bases are TGCGCCAGCAGTTCCCAAGGGACTAGCATCACCGAGGAGCTGTTTTTT. It is translated as CASSSQGTSITEELFF.

This chain uses TRBV7-2 with TRBJ2-5; 12 bases are a match to TRBD2. The CDR3 consists of 16 residues. CDR1 is SGHTA and CDR2 is FQGNSA in the germline V gene. V gave up 6 bases and J gave up 0 bases; unmatched junction bases: 5. The DNA for the CDR3 is TGTGCCAGCAGTCAGACTAGCGGGAGACACCAAGAGACCCAGTACTTC. This sequence encodes CASSQTSGRHQETQYF.

V and J are TRBV6-6 and TRBJ2-7; 7 bases agree with TRBD1. Germline V gene data show CDR1 as MNHNY and CDR2 as SVGAGI (reference sequence). Trimming at V came to 2 bases and at J to 6 bases, leaving 10 bases not matched to a gene. CDR3 length: 15 amino acids. The CDR3 region is CASSYETGLLVEQYF. CDR3 in DNA: TGTGCCAGCAGTTACGAGACAGGGTTGTTAGTCGAGCAGTACTTC.